This T cell receptor (beta chain) emerged from a study of esophageal squamous cell carcinoma under preoperative chemotherapy. General study points: After treatment, tumor-infiltrating lymphocytes seemed to come partly from incoming peripheral T cells, not only local changes.

Germline loops: CDR1 LNHDA, CDR2 SQIVND (reference sequence). CDR3 size: 14 residues. Trimming stripped 8 bases from V and 5 bases from J, with 18 bases between. TCRdb fed the PCR reads into MiXCR, producing one record per CDR3 protein. The repertoire holds fewer than 40,000 distinct CDR3 sequences, with roughly 52% as singletons. The time point denotes: before preoperative PTX-NDP chemotherapy. This clonotype was seen more than once but under ten times. The antigen is unknown. This TCR derives from a human donor with esophageal squamous cell carcinoma. The donor label of this sample is uncertain. The V and J genes are TRBV19 and TRBJ1-2; weak D call: TRBD1 (6 bases). Collection of the sample occurred from a patient given preoperative chemotherapy. CDR3 DNA: TGTGCCAGTGCTACAGGGTCCGTGACGTATGGCTACACCTTC. It codes for CASATGSVTYGYTF.